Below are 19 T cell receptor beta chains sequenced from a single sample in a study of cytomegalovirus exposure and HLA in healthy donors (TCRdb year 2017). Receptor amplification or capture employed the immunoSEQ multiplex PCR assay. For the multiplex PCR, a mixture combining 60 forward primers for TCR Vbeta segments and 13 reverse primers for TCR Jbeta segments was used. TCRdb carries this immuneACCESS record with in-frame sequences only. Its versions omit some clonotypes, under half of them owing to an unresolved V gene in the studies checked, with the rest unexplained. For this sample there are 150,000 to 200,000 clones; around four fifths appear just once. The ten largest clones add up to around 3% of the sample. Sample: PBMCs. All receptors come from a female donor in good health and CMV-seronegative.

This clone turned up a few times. The chain's CDR3 is CASSVAVGEYYGYTF. DNA of the CDR3: TGTGCCAGCAGCGTAGCGGTAGGGGAATACTATGGCTACACCTTC. The J gene is TRBJ1-2, the V gene TRBV9, with D possibly being TRBD1 (5 bases). V lost 0 bases and J 3 bases, leaving 12 bases between the germline ends. The CDR3 covers 15 residues. Germline lookup yields CDR1 SGDLS and CDR2 YYNGEE.

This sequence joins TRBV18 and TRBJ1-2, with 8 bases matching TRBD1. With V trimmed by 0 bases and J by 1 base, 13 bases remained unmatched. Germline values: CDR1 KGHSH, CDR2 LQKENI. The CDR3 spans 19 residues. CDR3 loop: CASSPPGAGGGSNNYGYTF. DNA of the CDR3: TGTGCCAGCTCACCACCCGGGGCAGGGGGCGGAAGCAATAACTATGGCTACACCTTC.

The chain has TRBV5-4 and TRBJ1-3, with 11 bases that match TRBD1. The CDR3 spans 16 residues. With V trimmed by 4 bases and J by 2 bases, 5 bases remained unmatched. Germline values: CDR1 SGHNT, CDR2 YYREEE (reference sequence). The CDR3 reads CASSPLDRGPGNTIYF. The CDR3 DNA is TGTGCCAGCAGCCCCCTGGACAGGGGGCCTGGAAACACCATATATTTT. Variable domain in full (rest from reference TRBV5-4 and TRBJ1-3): ETGVTQSPTHLIKTRGQQVTLRCSSQSGHNTVSWYQQALGQGPQFIFQYYREEENGRGNFPPRFSGLQFPNYSSELNVNALELDDSALYLCASSPLDRGPGNTIYFGEGSWLTVV.

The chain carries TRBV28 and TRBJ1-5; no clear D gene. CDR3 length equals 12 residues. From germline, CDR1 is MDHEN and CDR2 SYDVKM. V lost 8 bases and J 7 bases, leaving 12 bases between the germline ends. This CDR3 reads CASVVGGQPQHF. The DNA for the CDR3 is TGTGCCAGCGTGGTGGGAGGGCAGCCCCAGCATTTT. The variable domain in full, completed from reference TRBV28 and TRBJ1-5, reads DVKVTQSSRYLVKRTGEKVFLECVQDMDHENMFWYRQDPGLGLRLIYFSYDVKMKEKGDIPEGYSVSREKKERFSLILESASTNQTSMYLCASVVGGQPQHFGDGTRLSIL.

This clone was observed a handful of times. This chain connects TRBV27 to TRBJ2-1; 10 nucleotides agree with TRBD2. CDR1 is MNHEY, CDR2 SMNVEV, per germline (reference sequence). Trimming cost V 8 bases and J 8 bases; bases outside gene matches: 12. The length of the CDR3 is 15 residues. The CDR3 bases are TGTGCCAGCGGTCTGTTAGCGGGGGGCGGGGATGAGCAGTTCTTC. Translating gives CASGLLAGGGDEQFF.

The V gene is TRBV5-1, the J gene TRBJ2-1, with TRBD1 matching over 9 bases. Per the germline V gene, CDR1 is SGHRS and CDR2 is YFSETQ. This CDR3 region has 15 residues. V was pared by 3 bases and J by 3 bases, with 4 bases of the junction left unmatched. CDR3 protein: CASSSRTGDYNEQFF. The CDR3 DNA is TGCGCCAGCAGCTCAAGGACAGGGGACTACAATGAGCAGTTCTTC.

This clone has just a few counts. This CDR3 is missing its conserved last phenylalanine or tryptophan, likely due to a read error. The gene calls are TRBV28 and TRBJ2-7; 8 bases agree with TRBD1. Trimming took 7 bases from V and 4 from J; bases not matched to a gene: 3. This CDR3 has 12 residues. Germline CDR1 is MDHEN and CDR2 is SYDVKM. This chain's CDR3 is CASTGTGYEQYS. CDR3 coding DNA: TGTGCCAGCACCGGGACAGGTTACGAGCAGTACTCC.

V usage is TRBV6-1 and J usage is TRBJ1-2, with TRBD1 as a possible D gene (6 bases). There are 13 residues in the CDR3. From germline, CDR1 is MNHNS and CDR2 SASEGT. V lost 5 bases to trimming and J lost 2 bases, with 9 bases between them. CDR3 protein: CASSWTENYGYTF. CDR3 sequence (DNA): TGTGCCAGCAGTTGGACAGAGAACTATGGCTACACCTTC.

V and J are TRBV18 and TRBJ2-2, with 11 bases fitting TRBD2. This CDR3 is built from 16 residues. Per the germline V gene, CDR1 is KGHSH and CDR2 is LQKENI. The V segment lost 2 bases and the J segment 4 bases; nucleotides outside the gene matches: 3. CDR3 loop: CASSPASGRTTGELFF. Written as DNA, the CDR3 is TGTGCCAGCTCACCAGCTAGCGGGAGGACCACCGGGGAGCTGTTTTTT. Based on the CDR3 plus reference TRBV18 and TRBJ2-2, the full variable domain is NAGVMQNPRHLVRRRGQEARLRCSPMKGHSHVYWYRQLPEEGLKFMVYLQKENIIDESGMPKERFSAEFPKEGPSILRIQQVVRGDSAAYFCASSPASGRTTGELFFGEGSRLTVL.

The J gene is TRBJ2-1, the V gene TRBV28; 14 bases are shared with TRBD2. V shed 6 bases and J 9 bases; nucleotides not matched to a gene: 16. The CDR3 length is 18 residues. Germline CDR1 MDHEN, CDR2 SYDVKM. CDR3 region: CASSTGSSGTSGSSEQFF. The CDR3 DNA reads TGTGCCAGCAGCACGGGGAGCTCAGGGACTAGCGGGAGTAGTGAGCAGTTCTTC.

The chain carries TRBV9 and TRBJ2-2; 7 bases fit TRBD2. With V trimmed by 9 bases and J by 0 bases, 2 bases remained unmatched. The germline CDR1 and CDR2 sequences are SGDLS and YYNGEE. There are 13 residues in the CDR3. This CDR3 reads CATGTTNTGELFF. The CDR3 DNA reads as TGTGCCACCGGGACTACGAACACCGGGGAGCTGTTTTTT. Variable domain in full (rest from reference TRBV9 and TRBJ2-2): DSGVTQTPKHLITATGQRVTLRCSPRSGDLSVYWYQQSLDQGLQFLIQYYNGEERAKGNILERFSAQQFPDLHSELNLSSLELGDSALYFCATGTTNTGELFFGEGSRLTVL.

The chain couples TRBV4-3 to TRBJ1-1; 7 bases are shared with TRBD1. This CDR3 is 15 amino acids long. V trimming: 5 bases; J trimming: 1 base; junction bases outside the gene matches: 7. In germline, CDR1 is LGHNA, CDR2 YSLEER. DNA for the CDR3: TGCGCCAGCAGCATAGCCGGGACAGAGAACACTGAAGCTTTCTTT. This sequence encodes CASSIAGTENTEAFF.

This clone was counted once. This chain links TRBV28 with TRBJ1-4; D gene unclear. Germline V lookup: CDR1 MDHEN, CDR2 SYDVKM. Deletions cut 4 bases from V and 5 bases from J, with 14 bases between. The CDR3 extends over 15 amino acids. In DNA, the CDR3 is TGTGCCAGCAGTTCCCCCGCTCTGGAGAATGAAAAACTGTTTTTT. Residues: CASSSPALENEKLFF. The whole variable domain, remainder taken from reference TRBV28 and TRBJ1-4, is DVKVTQSSRYLVKRTGEKVFLECVQDMDHENMFWYRQDPGLGLRLIYFSYDVKMKEKGDIPEGYSVSREKKERFSLILESASTNQTSMYLCASSSPALENEKLFFGSGTQLSVL.

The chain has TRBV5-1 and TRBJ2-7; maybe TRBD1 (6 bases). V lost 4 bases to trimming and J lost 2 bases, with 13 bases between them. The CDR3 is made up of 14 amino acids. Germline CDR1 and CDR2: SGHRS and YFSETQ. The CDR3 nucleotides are TGCGCCAGCAGCCCTACAGGGCCACCCTACGAGCAGTACTTC. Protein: CASSPTGPPYEQYF.

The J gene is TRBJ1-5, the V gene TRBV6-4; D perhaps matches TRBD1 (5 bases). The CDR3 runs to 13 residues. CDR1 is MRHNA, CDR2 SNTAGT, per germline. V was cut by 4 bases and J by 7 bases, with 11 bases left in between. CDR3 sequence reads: CASSAGNGQPQHF. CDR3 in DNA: TGTGCCAGCAGTGCAGGGAACGGGCAGCCCCAGCATTTT.

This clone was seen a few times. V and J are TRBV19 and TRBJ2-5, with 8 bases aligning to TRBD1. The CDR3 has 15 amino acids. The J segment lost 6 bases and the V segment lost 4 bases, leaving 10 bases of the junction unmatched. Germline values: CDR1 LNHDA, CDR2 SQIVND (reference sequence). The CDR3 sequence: CASSTDRGVKKTQYF. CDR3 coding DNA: TGTGCCAGTAGTACCGACAGGGGCGTGAAGAAGACCCAGTACTTC.

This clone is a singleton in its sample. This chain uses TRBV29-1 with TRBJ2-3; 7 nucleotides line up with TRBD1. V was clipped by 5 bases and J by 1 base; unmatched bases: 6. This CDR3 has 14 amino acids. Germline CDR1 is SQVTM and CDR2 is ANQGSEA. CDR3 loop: CSVTGVSGTDTQYF. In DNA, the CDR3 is TGCAGCGTTACAGGGGTTTCAGGCACAGATACGCAGTATTTT.

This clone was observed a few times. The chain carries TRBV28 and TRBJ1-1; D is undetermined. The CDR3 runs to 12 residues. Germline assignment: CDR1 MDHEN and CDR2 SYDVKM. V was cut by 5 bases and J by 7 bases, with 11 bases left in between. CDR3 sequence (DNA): TGTGCCAGCAGTCCCAGGCTCGGTGAAGCTTTCTTT. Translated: CASSPRLGEAFF. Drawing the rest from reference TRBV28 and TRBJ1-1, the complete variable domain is DVKVTQSSRYLVKRTGEKVFLECVQDMDHENMFWYRQDPGLGLRLIYFSYDVKMKEKGDIPEGYSVSREKKERFSLILESASTNQTSMYLCASSPRLGEAFFGQGTRLTVV.

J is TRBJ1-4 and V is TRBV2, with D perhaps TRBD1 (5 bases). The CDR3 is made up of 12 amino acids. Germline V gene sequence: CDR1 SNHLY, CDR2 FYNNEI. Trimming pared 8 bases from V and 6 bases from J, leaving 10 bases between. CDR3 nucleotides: TGTGCCAGCGGCTCAGGGCATGAAAAACTGTTTTTT. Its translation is CASGSGHEKLFF.